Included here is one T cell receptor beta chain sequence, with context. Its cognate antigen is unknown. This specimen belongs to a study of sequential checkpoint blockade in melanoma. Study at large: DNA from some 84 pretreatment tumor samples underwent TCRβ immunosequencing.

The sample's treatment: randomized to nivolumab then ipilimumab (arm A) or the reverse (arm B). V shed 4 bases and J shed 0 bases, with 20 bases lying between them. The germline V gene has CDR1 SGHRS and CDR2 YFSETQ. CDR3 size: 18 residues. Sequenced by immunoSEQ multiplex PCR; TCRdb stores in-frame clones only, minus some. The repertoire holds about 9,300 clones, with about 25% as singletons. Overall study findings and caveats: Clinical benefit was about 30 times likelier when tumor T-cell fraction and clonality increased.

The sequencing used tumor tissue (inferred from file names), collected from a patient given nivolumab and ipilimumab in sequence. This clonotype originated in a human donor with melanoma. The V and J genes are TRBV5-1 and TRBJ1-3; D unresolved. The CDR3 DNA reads TGCGCCAGCAGCCAAAGACCAACCTCAGGTATCTCTGGAAACACCATATATTTT. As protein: CASSQRPTSGISGNTIYF.